This TCR beta chain is from a study of cytomegalovirus exposure and HLA in healthy donors. Germline V gives CDR1 LNHDA, CDR2 SQIVND (reference sequence). Trimming removed 7 bases from V and 4 bases from J; junction bases left unmatched: 6. This CDR3 is built from 13 residues. The study, taken as a whole, reports: Earlier analysis looked at TCR beta V segments, and most were productive about 87% or about 30% of the time. Later analysis demonstrated an association between a missense DCLRE1C variant and TCR beta V- and J-gene trimming.

Notes on this clone: Its target is not known.

13 Jbeta primers and 60 Vbeta primers were used for the PCR. The method was immunoSEQ multiplex PCR; TCRdb's version includes in-frame clones alone and lacks a portion of them. Among roughly 160,000 clones listed, approximately 80% were seen once. This TCR was sampled from a male donor in good health and CMV-seropositive. This chain links TRBV19 with TRBJ1-2; 7 positions match TRBD1. Sequenced: PBMCs. CDR3 region: CASIGRGTYGYTF. DNA of the CDR3: TGTGCCAGTATTGGCAGGGGGACCTATGGCTACACCTTC. Supplemented by reference TRBV19 and TRBJ1-2, the full variable domain reads DGGITQSPKYLFRKEGQNVTLSCEQNLNHDAMYWYRQDPGQGLRLIYYSQIVNDFQKGDIAEGYSVSREKKESFPLTVTSAQKNPTAFYLCASIGRGTYGYTFGSGTRLTVV.